This T cell receptor (beta chain) was identified during a study of T cells in Graves' hyperthyroidism and ophthalmopathy. The CDR3 covers 19 residues. Germline values: CDR1 LGHDT, CDR2 YNNKEL (reference sequence). The trim removed 1 base at V and 0 bases at J, leaving 12 bases unmatched. It was RNA transcripts that yielded the amplified TCR beta CDR3 regions. The TCR CDR3 was amplified in a first-round RT-PCR using the HTBI primer set. TCRdb reanalysed the multiplex PCR reads using MiXCR and keeps one entry per CDR3 protein. The sample lists 700,000 or so distinct CDR3 sequences, around 17% occurring once.

This rearrangement joins TRBV3-1 to TRBJ2-3; 8 nucleotides match TRBD2. Sequencing was done on a sample of blood. This sequence originates from a man between 18 and 29 years old with Graves' hyperthyroidism. CDR3 region: CASSQGRVAGLASTDTQYF. CDR3 coding DNA: TGTGCCAGCAGCCAAGGGAGAGTAGCGGGACTGGCTAGCACAGATACGCAGTATTTT.